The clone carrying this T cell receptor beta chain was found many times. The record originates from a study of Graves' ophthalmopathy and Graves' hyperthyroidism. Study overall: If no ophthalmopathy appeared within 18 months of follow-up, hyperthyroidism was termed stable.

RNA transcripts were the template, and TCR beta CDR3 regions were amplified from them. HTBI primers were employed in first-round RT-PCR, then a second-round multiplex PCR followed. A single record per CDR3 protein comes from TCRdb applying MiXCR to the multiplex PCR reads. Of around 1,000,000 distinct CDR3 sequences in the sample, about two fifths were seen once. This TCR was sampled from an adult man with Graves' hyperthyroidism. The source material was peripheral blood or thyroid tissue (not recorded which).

The chain's CDR3 is CASSYPPSHQETQYF. DNA for the CDR3: TGTGCCAGCAGTTACCCCCCTAGCCACCAAGAGACCCAGTACTTC. V is TRBV11-2 and J is TRBJ2-5; tentatively, D is TRBD2 (5 bases). V lost 6 bases, J lost 0 bases, and 14 bases lay in between. This CDR3 region has 15 residues. Germline CDR1 reads SGHAT; CDR2 reads FQNNGV.